The 23 T cell receptor beta chains below all came from one sample that was sequenced in a study of cytomegalovirus exposure and HLA in healthy donors. The PCR employed 60 Vbeta primers together with 13 Jbeta primers. Assay used: immunoSEQ multiplex PCR; TCRdb lists only in-frame clones, some missing. The sample lists 100,000 or so clones; over 65% were seen once. Sequencing was carried out using PBMCs. Every receptor here comes from a human donor in good health.

This chain connects TRBV28 to TRBJ2-7; D might be TRBD1 (5 bases). V lost 6 bases to trimming and J lost 3 bases, with 21 bases between them. The CDR3 covers 16 residues. Germline CDR1 and CDR2: MDHEN and SYDVKM. Written as DNA, the CDR3 is TGTGCCAGCAGGGATTCGAAGGGGCCAGGATACTACGAGCAGTACTTC. Protein: CASRDSKGPGYYEQYF.

The count of this clone is one. The chain is built from TRBV19 and TRBJ1-3; D perhaps matches TRBD1 (6 bases). V shed 6 bases and J shed 3 bases, with 18 bases lying between them. Per germline, CDR1 LNHDA and CDR2 SQIVND (reference sequence). The CDR3 totals 16 residues. The CDR3 region has the DNA TGTGCCAGTAGCCCAACACAGGGCCCCGTTGGAAACACCATATATTTT. Encoded protein: CASSPTQGPVGNTIYF. Full variable domain (outside the CDR3, taken from reference TRBV19 and TRBJ1-3): DGGITQSPKYLFRKEGQNVTLSCEQNLNHDAMYWYRQDPGQGLRLIYYSQIVNDFQKGDIAEGYSVSREKKESFPLTVTSAQKNPTAFYLCASSPTQGPVGNTIYFGEGSWLTVV.

In the case of this clone: Sequence at one end of the junction differs from germline and may be a read error. The chain is built from TRBV11-3 and TRBJ1-1; D remains unclear. This CDR3 has 12 residues. From germline, CDR1 is SGHNT and CDR2 YENEEA. The CDR3 DNA is TGTGCCAGCAGCTTAGGGCACCGGGGTCTGGTCTTT. It yields the protein CASSLGHRGLVF.

The rearrangement links TRBV27 to TRBJ1-4, with a tentative D call TRBD1 (5 bases). There are 15 residues in the CDR3. Germline CDR1 and CDR2: MNHEY and SMNVEV (reference sequence). The germline V and J ends were trimmed by 0 bases and 5 bases, with 10 bases remaining between them. CDR3 in amino acids: CASSLSDRKNEKLFF. In DNA form, the CDR3 reads TGTGCCAGCAGTTTATCTGACAGAAAGAATGAAAAACTGTTTTTT. Complete variable domain (other parts from reference TRBV27 and TRBJ1-4): EAQVTQNPRYLITVTGKKLTVTCSQNMNHEYMSWYRQDPGLGLRQIYYSMNVEVTDKGDVPEGYKVSRKEKRNFPLILESPSPNQTSLYFCASSLSDRKNEKLFFGSGTQLSVL.

This chain uses TRBV7-8 with TRBJ2-1, with 11 bases lining up with TRBD2. The CDR3 loop spans 16 amino acids. With 6 bases clipped from V and 10 bases from J, the junction kept 14 bases outside the gene matches. Germline V gene sequence: CDR1 SGHVS, CDR2 FQNEAQ. The CDR3 spells CASRAGRSGRADEQFF. The DNA for the CDR3 is TGTGCCAGCAGGGCGGGCCGTAGCGGGAGGGCCGACGAGCAGTTCTTC.

The chain uses TRBV5-1 and TRBJ1-6; 9 nucleotides agree with TRBD1. The trim removed 5 bases at V and 5 bases at J, leaving 2 bases unmatched. From germline, CDR1 is SGHRS and CDR2 YFSETQ. This CDR3 is built from 14 residues. The CDR3 here is CASRRDRDNSPLHF. CDR3 DNA sequence: TGCGCCAGCAGGAGGGACAGGGATAATTCACCCCTCCACTTT.

The chain is built from TRBV5-4 and TRBJ1-2; TRBD1 matches at 7 bases. The CDR3 extends over 15 amino acids. V lost 4 bases and J lost 7; bases outside the gene matches: 13. The germline gives CDR1 SGHNT, CDR2 YYREEE (reference sequence). DNA for the CDR3: TGTGCCAGCAGCGCGTCAGACAGGGTCGGCGGTGGCTACACCTTC. Its translation: CASSASDRVGGGYTF.

As regards this clone: A junction boundary mismatches the germline segment, possibly from a read error. The identical CDR3 is also encoded by other nucleotide sequences in the sample. The chain is built from TRBV11-2 and TRBJ2-1, with TRBD1 as a possible D gene (5 bases). This CDR3 contains 15 residues. The germline V gene encodes CDR1 SGHAT and CDR2 FQNNGV. CDR3 DNA: TGTGCCAGCAGCTTAAGGCAGGGCATTAAGGGTGAGCAATTCTTC. It encodes CASSLRQGIKGEQFF.

The chain couples TRBV11-1 to TRBJ2-3, with 8 bases aligning to TRBD2. V lost 1 base and J lost 2; bases outside the gene matches: 11. The CDR3 spans 18 residues. Germline-derived CDR1 and CDR2 are SGHAT and FQDESV (reference sequence). CDR3 coding DNA: TGTGCCAGCAGCTTAGGGGTTAGAGCGGGAGTCTTCACAGATACGCAGTATTTT. Protein product: CASSLGVRAGVFTDTQYF.

This clone was seen more than once but under ten times. This chain uses TRBV19 with TRBJ1-3; 10 bases map to TRBD1. The CDR3 is made up of 14 amino acids. V gave up 10 bases and J gave up 4 bases; unmatched junction bases: 7. CDR1 is LNHDA, CDR2 SQIVND, per germline (reference sequence). This CDR3 reads CATLDRGRGNTIYF. The DNA of the CDR3 is TGTGCCACCCTGGACAGGGGGAGAGGAAACACCATATATTTT.

The CDR3 protein is CASSQVPGQGLAFF. CDR3 DNA: TGCGCCAGCAGCCAAGTCCCGGGACAGGGCCTCGCTTTCTTT. The gene calls are TRBV4-1 and TRBJ1-1; TRBD1 agrees at 9 bases. This CDR3 region has 14 residues. Germline V gives CDR1 MGHRA, CDR2 YSYEKL. V shed 1 base, J shed 11 bases, and the junction held 8 bases outside the gene matches.

The chain carries TRBV5-8 and TRBJ2-4; unclear D gene. Germline loops: CDR1 SGHTS, CDR2 YDEGEE. Trimming pared 2 bases from V and 8 bases from J, leaving 11 bases between. This CDR3 contains 13 residues. CDR3 region: CASSFSSVDIQYF. CDR3 coding DNA: TGTGCCAGCAGCTTTAGTAGTGTGGACATTCAGTACTTC.

This clone occurred a few times. The chain recombines TRBV6-5 with TRBJ2-3; 10 bases are a match to TRBD2. J was trimmed by 2 bases and V by 6 bases; bases with no gene match: 5. The CDR3 is 15 residues long. Germline V gene sequence: CDR1 MNHEY, CDR2 SVGAGI. CDR3 region: CASRKLAGTTDTQYF. The CDR3 nucleotides are TGTGCCAGCAGAAAACTAGCGGGGACCACAGATACGCAGTATTTT.

Only a few counts were recorded for this clone. The V and J genes are TRBV25-1 and TRBJ1-4, with D possibly TRBD1 on 5 matching bases. V was shortened by 0 bases and J by 5 bases, with 10 bases between the two germline ends. Germline loops: CDR1 MGHDK, CDR2 SYGVNS. This CDR3 has 15 amino acids. The CDR3, as DNA: TGTGCCAGCAGTGAATATGTTGGGGCGAATGAAAAACTGTTTTTT. Its translation: CASSEYVGANEKLFF.

The V call is TRBV5-1, the J call TRBJ2-7, with D unclear. Per germline, CDR1 SGHRS and CDR2 YFSETQ. There are 12 residues in the CDR3. V shed 4 bases and J shed 4 bases, with 9 bases lying between them. CDR3 nucleotides: TGCGCCAGCAGCCTCGACATTTACGAGCAGTACTTC. This sequence encodes CASSLDIYEQYF.

The rearrangement joins TRBV5-1 to TRBJ1-1; 7 bases fit TRBD1. CDR1 is SGHRS and CDR2 is YFSETQ in the germline V gene. With 4 bases clipped from V and 3 bases from J, the junction kept 6 bases outside the gene matches. CDR3 length: 14 residues. The CDR3 nucleotides read TGCGCCAGCAGCGTCTACAGGGGAGACACTGAAGCTTTCTTT. Translation: CASSVYRGDTEAFF.

CDR3 DNA: TGTGCCAGCTCACCCCGCTCGGGGTCCGCTAACTATGGCTACACCTTC. Its translation is CASSPRSGSANYGYTF. The gene calls are TRBV18 and TRBJ1-2; no clear D. Trimming took off 3 bases at V and 0 bases at J, with 14 bases between the two ends. CDR3 size: 16 residues. In germline, CDR1 is KGHSH, CDR2 LQKENI.

The chain employs TRBV7-6 and TRBJ2-1, with a tentative D call TRBD1 (6 bases). Looked up from germline, CDR1 is SGHVS and CDR2 is FNYEAQ. V was pared by 3 bases and J by 0 bases, with 12 bases between. The CDR3 spans 16 residues. In DNA form, the CDR3 reads TGTGCCAGCAGCTTTGGGGGCCCCAGCTCCTACAATGAGCAGTTCTTC. Translated: CASSFGGPSSYNEQFF.

The genes are TRBV7-2 and TRBJ1-5; D gene ambiguous. This CDR3 has 15 amino acids. Germline V lookup: CDR1 SGHTA, CDR2 FQGNSA. Trimming cost V 5 bases and J 0 bases, with 11 bases left between them. The CDR3 region is CASSRAKDSNQPQHF. The CDR3 DNA follows: TGTGCCAGCAGCAGAGCGAAGGATAGCAATCAGCCCCAGCATTTT.

The chain joins TRBV18 to TRBJ1-2; D is perhaps TRBD1 (5 bases). The CDR3 is made up of 15 amino acids. V shed 3 bases and J shed 4 bases, with 15 bases lying between them. The germline V gene has CDR1 KGHSH and CDR2 LQKENI. This CDR3 reads CASSPQRPTGYGYTF. CDR3 nucleotides: TGTGCCAGCTCACCCCAGAGACCCACAGGCTATGGCTACACCTTC.

The rearrangement links TRBV6-5 to TRBJ2-7; maybe TRBD1 (6 bases). CDR3 length: 13 residues. Germline loops: CDR1 MNHEY, CDR2 SVGAGI. The V end lost 4 bases, the J end lost 5 bases, and 12 bases lay between the germline ends. CDR3 DNA sequence: TGTGCCAGCAGTTTAGGGACACCAAACGAGCAGTACTTC. The encoded protein is CASSLGTPNEQYF.

CDR3 DNA sequence: TGTGCCAGCACCTTAAAGAGGGTAGGGATGGACAATCAGCCCCAGCATTTT. This translates into CASTLKRVGMDNQPQHF. This sequence joins TRBV27 and TRBJ1-5; no firm D call. The CDR3 has 17 residues. CDR1 and CDR2 (germline): MNHEY, SMNVEV (reference sequence). Trimming took off 7 bases at V and 3 bases at J, with 22 bases between the two ends.

There are a few counts of this clone. This chain uses TRBV9 with TRBJ1-2; a possible D gene is TRBD1 (5 bases). V lost 4 bases to trimming and J lost 4 bases, with 17 bases between them. Germline-derived CDR1 and CDR2 are SGDLS and YYNGEE. This CDR3 spans 15 amino acids. CDR3 DNA: TGTGCCAGCAGCCCCAAAAATTCAGGGCCCTATGGCTACACCTTC. Protein product: CASSPKNSGPYGYTF.